The 21 T cell receptor beta chains in this list originate from one sample, sequenced in a study of T cell responses to AZD1222 COVID-19 vaccine. Some clones are missing from TCRdb's copy, which holds only in-frame ones; the method was immunoSEQ multiplex PCR. Of more than 85,000 clones in the sample, 80% to 95% were seen once. Here the sequenced sample was peripheral blood, taken 28 days after the second AZD1222 dose. The receptor source for this set is an adult who received the AZD1222 COVID-19 vaccine.

The V gene is TRBV6-5, the J gene TRBJ1-3, with 9 bases that match TRBD1. The trim removed 5 bases at V and 7 bases at J, leaving 9 bases unmatched. The CDR3 covers 15 residues. In germline, CDR1 is MNHEY, CDR2 SVGAGI. The CDR3 DNA reads TGTGCCAGCAGTAGGGACAGGGCCGATTTTAACACCATATATTTT. This codes for CASSRDRADFNTIYF.

This rearrangement joins TRBV29-1 to TRBJ2-3; 8 bases are a match to TRBD2. Germline V gene data show CDR1 as SQVTM and CDR2 as ANQGSEA. The CDR3 runs 16 residues. V trimming: 0 bases; J trimming: 4 bases; junction bases outside the gene matches: 9. The CDR3 DNA reads TGCAGCGTTGAAGATTGGTCTAGCGGGCTCTCAGATACGCAGTATTTT. This sequence encodes CSVEDWSSGLSDTQYF.

The CDR3 loop is CASSGQGPQPQHF. CDR3 nucleotides: TGTGCCAGCAGCGGACAGGGGCCTCAGCCCCAGCATTTT. The gene calls are TRBV2 and TRBJ1-5; 9 nucleotides line up with TRBD1. CDR1 is SNHLY, CDR2 FYNNEI, per germline. The trim removed 6 bases at V and 6 bases at J, leaving 3 bases unmatched. The CDR3 spans 13 residues.

The CDR3 here is CSARGGYEQYF. The CDR3 nucleotides read TGCAGTGCTAGGGGGGGTTACGAGCAGTACTTC. This chain connects TRBV20-1 to TRBJ2-7; D might be TRBD2 (6 bases). V gave up 3 bases and J gave up 4 bases, with 7 bases separating them. This CDR3 is 11 amino acids long. Per germline, CDR1 DFQATT and CDR2 SNEGSKA (reference sequence).

The chain has TRBV19 and TRBJ2-7, with TRBD2 as a possible D gene (6 bases). Germline CDR1 and CDR2: LNHDA and SQIVND (reference sequence). This CDR3 is 14 amino acids long. V dropped 3 bases and J dropped 9 bases, with 18 bases sitting between them. The chain's CDR3 is CASSMRAGTDGQYF. CDR3 nucleotide sequence: TGTGCCAGTAGTATGAGGGCGGGGACCGACGGGCAGTACTTC.

The chain employs TRBV4-3 and TRBJ1-5; D remains unclear. This CDR3 region has 17 residues. The V end lost 0 bases, the J end lost 6 bases, and 18 bases lay between the germline ends. Per the germline V gene, CDR1 is LGHNA and CDR2 is YSLEER. The CDR3 bases are TGCGCCAGCAGCCAAGATTTGTACATTCGGCAGTTTCAGCCCCAGCATTTT. It yields the protein CASSQDLYIRQFQPQHF.

In its sample, this clone was seen once. This chain uses TRBV18 with TRBJ1-3; 7 bases map to TRBD1. The V and J ends lost 3 bases and 7 bases, in that order; junction bases with no gene match: 3. Germline CDR1 KGHSH, CDR2 LQKENI. The CDR3 has 13 residues. CDR3: CASSPSQGNTIYF. DNA for the CDR3: TGTGCCAGCTCACCCTCACAGGGGAACACCATATATTTT.

The V gene is TRBV7-2, the J gene TRBJ2-3; D is unclear. Deletions cut 3 bases from V and 2 bases from J, with 9 bases between. The CDR3 is made up of 14 amino acids. Per the germline V gene, CDR1 is SGHTA and CDR2 is FQGNSA. The CDR3 DNA reads as TGTGCCAGCAGCTTCGGCGGAGCCACAGATACGCAGTATTTT. Its translation is CASSFGGATDTQYF.

V usage is TRBV10-2 and J usage is TRBJ2-1; 12 bases agree with TRBD2. CDR3 length: 14 residues. Per the germline V gene, CDR1 is WSHSY and CDR2 is SAAADI. The V gene end was trimmed by 6 bases and the J gene end by 10 bases; junction bases not matched to a gene: 7. CDR3 coding DNA: TGCGCCAGCAGGTCGACTAGCGGGGGAGGAGAGCAGTTCTTC. It translates to CASRSTSGGGEQFF.

This rearrangement joins TRBV6-5 to TRBJ2-2, with no clear D. V lost 5 bases and J lost 8, with 6 bases in between. This CDR3 contains 11 residues. The germline CDR1 and CDR2 sequences are MNHEY and SVGAGI. CDR3: CASSRQGELFF. In DNA form, the CDR3 reads TGTGCCAGCAGTCGGCAGGGGGAGCTGTTTTTT.

The rearrangement uses TRBV9 and TRBJ2-3; 8 bases line up with TRBD2. From germline, CDR1 is SGDLS and CDR2 YYNGEE. V was clipped by 3 bases and J by 0 bases; unmatched bases: 3. This CDR3 has 15 amino acids. CDR3 residues: CASSASGRSTDTQYF. The CDR3 nucleotides are TGTGCCAGCAGCGCTAGCGGGCGCAGCACAGATACGCAGTATTTT. The whole variable domain, filled in from reference TRBV9 and TRBJ2-3, reads DSGVTQTPKHLITATGQRVTLRCSPRSGDLSVYWYQQSLDQGLQFLIQYYNGEERAKGNILERFSAQQFPDLHSELNLSSLELGDSALYFCASSASGRSTDTQYFGPGTRLTVL.

The chain carries TRBV10-3 and TRBJ2-5; no definite D call. V dropped 2 bases and J dropped 1 base, with 14 bases sitting between them. Germline V gene sequence: CDR1 ENHRY, CDR2 SYGVKD. The CDR3 is made up of 16 amino acids. The CDR3 spells CAISENPSGLQETQYF. CDR3 nucleotide sequence: TGTGCCATCAGTGAGAATCCGTCCGGGCTCCAAGAGACCCAGTACTTC.

J is TRBJ1-2 and V is TRBV3-1 (or the pseudogene TRBV3-2); a possible D gene is TRBD1 (5 bases). V dropped 3 bases and J dropped 8 bases, with 31 bases sitting between them. There are 19 residues in the CDR3. Germline assignment: CDR1 LGHDT and CDR2 YNNKEL (reference sequence). The CDR3 region has the DNA TGTGCCAGCAGCCACCGTGAAGCATCCGGGACGTCGGGCCTTAGAGGCTACACCTTC. Protein sequence: CASSHREASGTSGLRGYTF.

The chain has TRBV24-1 and TRBJ2-2; D not certain. Germline V lookup: CDR1 KGHDR, CDR2 SFDVKD. V was shortened by 5 bases and J by 3 bases, with 9 bases between the two germline ends. The CDR3 contains 14 residues. In DNA, the CDR3 is TGTGCCACCAGTGGGGTCATGGACACCGGGGAGCTGTTTTTT. Translation: CATSGVMDTGELFF.

About this clone itself: Distinct nucleotide sequences in the sample also encode this CDR3. This chain uses TRBV18 with TRBJ1-1, with D perhaps matching TRBD1 (5 bases). Germline CDR1 is KGHSH and CDR2 is LQKENI. Trimming removed 3 bases at V and 1 base at J, with 9 bases between. This CDR3 has 14 residues. The DNA for the CDR3 is TGTGCCAGCTCACCGGGGACGGGGAACACTGAAGCTTTCTTT. Translation: CASSPGTGNTEAFF.

The V call is TRBV9, the J call TRBJ2-3; possible D gene TRBD1, 6 bases. Trimming cost V 0 bases and J 4 bases, with 12 bases left between them. Per germline, CDR1 SGDLS and CDR2 YYNGEE. This CDR3 is built from 15 residues. Here the CDR3 reads CASSVDQGFPDTQYF. In DNA, the CDR3 is TGTGCCAGCAGCGTAGACCAGGGGTTCCCAGATACGCAGTATTTT.

The J gene is TRBJ2-1, the V gene TRBV7-9; D may be TRBD1 or TRBD2 (6 bases each). V was trimmed by 2 bases and J by 4 bases, leaving 15 bases between them. The CDR3 is made up of 16 amino acids. Germline V gives CDR1 SEHNR, CDR2 FQNEAQ (reference sequence). The CDR3 region is CASSLRGERVYNEQFF. In DNA, the CDR3 is TGTGCCAGCAGCTTAAGGGGGGAGAGGGTTTACAATGAGCAGTTCTTC.

The gene calls are TRBV7-6 and TRBJ2-7, with D unresolved. CDR1 and CDR2 from the germline V gene are SGHVS and FNYEAQ. Trimming stripped 1 base from V and 0 bases from J, with 13 bases between. The CDR3 spans 16 residues. DNA of the CDR3: TGTGCCAGCAGCTTAGGACCGGCCCTTCTCTCCTACGAGCAGTACTTC. Protein product: CASSLGPALLSYEQYF.

The rearrangement uses TRBV5-8 and TRBJ2-3; perhaps D is TRBD1 or TRBD2 (5 bases each). The V and J ends lost 2 bases and 1 base respectively, with 14 bases between them. The length of the CDR3 is 16 residues. The germline V gene has CDR1 SGHTS and CDR2 YDEGEE. CDR3 coding DNA: TGTGCCAGCAGCTTTGGGACCGACTTAGGCACAGATACGCAGTATTTT. Amino acids: CASSFGTDLGTDTQYF. The full variable domain, with the rest looked up from reference TRBV5-8 and TRBJ2-3, is EAGVTQSPTHLIKTRGQQATLRCSPISGHTSVYWYQQALGLGLQFLLWYDEGEERNRGNFPPRFSGRQFPNYSSELNVNALELEDSALYLCASSFGTDLGTDTQYFGPGTRLTVL.

The chain employs TRBV6-1 and TRBJ2-3; no firm D call. The CDR3 runs 14 residues. The germline gives CDR1 MNHNS, CDR2 SASEGT. V was cut by 3 bases and J by 6 bases, with 13 bases left in between. The CDR3 DNA sequence: TGTGCCAGCAGTGATGGCCTCACGCCTGATACGCAGTATTTT. This encodes CASSDGLTPDTQYF.

CDR3 nucleotides: TGTGCCAGCAGTGACGCGGGGGGCACAGATACGCAGTATTTT. It translates to CASSDAGGTDTQYF. The V gene is TRBV6-4, the J gene TRBJ2-3, with 7 bases that match TRBD2. Trimming took 2 bases from V and 1 from J; bases not matched to a gene: 0. The CDR3 loop spans 14 amino acids. CDR1 and CDR2 from the germline V gene are MRHNA and SNTAGT.